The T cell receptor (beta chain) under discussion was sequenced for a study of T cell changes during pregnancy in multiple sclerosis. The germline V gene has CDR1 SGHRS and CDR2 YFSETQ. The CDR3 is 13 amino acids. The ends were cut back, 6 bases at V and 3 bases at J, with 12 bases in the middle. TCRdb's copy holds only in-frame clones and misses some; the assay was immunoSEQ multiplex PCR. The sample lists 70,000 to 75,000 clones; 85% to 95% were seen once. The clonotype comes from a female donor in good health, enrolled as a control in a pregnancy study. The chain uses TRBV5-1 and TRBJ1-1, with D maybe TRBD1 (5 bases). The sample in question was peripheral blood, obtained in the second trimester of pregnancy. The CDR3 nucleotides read TGCGCCAGCACCAGGGTCCCCGACACTGAAGCTTTCTTT. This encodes CASTRVPDTEAFF. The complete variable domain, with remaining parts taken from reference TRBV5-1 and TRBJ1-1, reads KAGVTQTPRYLIKTRGQQVTLSCSPISGHRSVSWYQQTPGQGLQFLFEYFSETQRNKGNFPGRFSGRQFSNSRSEMNVSTLELGDSALYLCASTRVPDTEAFFGQGTRLTVV.